The next 6 T cell receptor beta chains were all read from a single sample in a study of shared clonotypes between healthy human individuals. Profiled with immunoSEQ multiplex PCR; TCRdb holds only in-frame clones, not every one. The sample records a few million clones, 85% to 95% being singletons. Sequencing input: naive CD4+ T cells sorted from blood. Subset defined: CD45RA+ positively selected. These receptors were collected from a man between 18 and 35 years old in good health.

This clone is a singleton in its sample. The chain combines TRBV21-1 with TRBJ2-7. TRBV21-1 corresponds to a pseudogene. CDR3 length equals 14 residues. The CDR3 reads CASSKRKVTYEQYF. The CDR3 region has the DNA TGTGCCAGCAGCAAAAGGAAAGTGACCTACGAGCAGTACTTC.

This chain joins TRBV14 and TRBJ2-1; 8 nucleotides line up with TRBD1. Germline CDR1 SGHDN, CDR2 FVKESK. Trimming cost V 9 bases and J 5 bases; bases outside gene matches: 9. The CDR3 is 14 residues long. CDR3 bases: TGTGCCAGTAGCGGACAGGGATCAAACAATGAGCAGTTCTTC. Translation gives CASSGQGSNNEQFF.

The chain carries TRBV25-1 and TRBJ1-1, with TRBD1 matching 10 bases. Trimming cost V 2 bases and J 1 base; bases outside gene matches: 7. Germline V gene data show CDR1 as MGHDK and CDR2 as SYGVNS. This CDR3 spans 17 amino acids. CDR3 DNA: TGTGCCAGCAGTGAAGGGGGACAGGGGTGGACGAACACTGAAGCTTTCTTT. This translates into CASSEGGQGWTNTEAFF.

V and J are TRBV27 and TRBJ2-6; 7 nucleotides line up with TRBD2. Looked up from germline, CDR1 is MNHEY and CDR2 is SMNVEV (reference sequence). V was clipped by 2 bases and J by 0 bases; unmatched bases: 4. There are 17 residues in the CDR3. For the CDR3, the DNA is TGTGCCAGCAGTTTAGTAGCGGGTCGCTCTGGGGCCAACGTCCTGACTTTC. Its protein product is CASSLVAGRSGANVLTF. The full variable domain, completed using reference TRBV27 and TRBJ2-6, is EAQVTQNPRYLITVTGKKLTVTCSQNMNHEYMSWYRQDPGLGLRQIYYSMNVEVTDKGDVPEGYKVSRKEKRNFPLILESPSPNQTSLYFCASSLVAGRSGANVLTFGAGSRLTVL.

This clone was counted only a few times. At the DNA level, this CDR3 is encoded by other sequences in the same sample as well. This sequence joins TRBV9 and TRBJ1-1; D gene unclear. In germline, CDR1 is SGDLS, CDR2 YYNGEE. CDR3 size: 14 residues. V was cut by 0 bases and J by 0 bases, with 6 bases left in between. The CDR3 protein is CASSVGTMNTEAFF. The CDR3 nucleotides read TGTGCCAGCAGCGTAGGCACGATGAACACTGAAGCTTTCTTT. Full variable domain (outside the CDR3, taken from reference TRBV9 and TRBJ1-1): DSGVTQTPKHLITATGQRVTLRCSPRSGDLSVYWYQQSLDQGLQFLIQYYNGEERAKGNILERFSAQQFPDLHSELNLSSLELGDSALYFCASSVGTMNTEAFFGQGTRLTVV.

This clone was detected once. The chain recombines TRBV6-4 with TRBJ2-7; 11 bases map to TRBD2. Losses at the gene ends were 2 bases for V and 3 bases for J; bases not matched to a gene: 3. CDR3 length equals 15 residues. Germline-derived CDR1 and CDR2 are MRHNA and SNTAGT. The CDR3 DNA reads as TGTGCCAGCAGTGACCCGACTAGCGGGGTCTACGAGCAGTACTTC. It specifies CASSDPTSGVYEQYF.